This T cell receptor beta chain was retrieved from a study of control samples from healthy donors and cancer patients. Sequencing was performed with immunoSEQ multiplex PCR; in TCRdb, only in-frame clones are kept and a portion is missing. The repertoire holds 120,000 or so clones, with about 89% as singletons. The CDR3 is made up of 16 amino acids. Germline-derived CDR1 and CDR2 are GTSNPN and SVGIG (reference sequence). The V and J ends lost 5 bases and 11 bases, in that order; junction bases with no gene match: 20. This clone was seen a single time. The rearrangement links TRBV30 to TRBJ1-5; 8 nucleotides match TRBD1. The origin of this receptor is a man in his sixties in good health. Sequencing input: blood. The CDR3 loop is CAWGRKGAQGGKAQHF. The CDR3, as DNA: TGTGCCTGGGGTCGAAAGGGGGCACAGGGGGGCAAGGCCCAGCATTTT. Using reference TRBV30 and TRBJ1-5 for the parts outside the CDR3, the full variable domain is SQTIHQWPATLVQPVGSPLSLECTVEGTSNPNLYWYRQAAGRGLQLLFYSVGIGQISSEVPQNLSASRPQDRQFILSSKKLLLSDSGFYLCAWGRKGAQGGKAQHFGDGTRLSIL.